This T cell receptor beta chain was identified in a study of CD8 T cells in ankylosing spondylitis. General study findings and limits: What seemed typical of ankylosing spondylitis blood was a TCR beta motif built from under 10 highly homologous variants.

The germline gives CDR1 MNHEY, CDR2 SVGAGI. CDR3 length: 14 amino acids. V lost 2 bases to trimming and J lost 7 bases; unmatched junction nucleotides: 7. This clonotype was seen many times. Its antigen is not identified. Scientists made TCR beta libraries using quantitative 5'-RACE with molecular barcodes. TCRdb fed the 5' RACE reads into MiXCR, producing one record per CDR3 protein. The sample records 200,000 to 300,000 distinct CDR3 sequences, 8% to 9.5% being singletons. The chain has TRBV6-5 and TRBJ1-2, with 7 bases fitting TRBD1. This TCR was recovered from a male donor with ankylosing spondylitis or in good health (not recorded which). The sequencing sample was made of blood, either unsorted or a sorted T cell fraction (not recorded which). CDR3: CASSYDRVVGGYTF. CDR3 nucleotide sequence: TGTGCCAGCAGTTACGACAGGGTGGTCGGTGGCTACACCTTC.